A single TCR beta chain is shown here with its context. From germline, CDR1 is SEHNR and CDR2 FQNEAQ (reference sequence). The CDR3 is 15 residues long. The V gene end was trimmed by 4 bases and the J gene end by 2 bases; junction bases not matched to a gene: 4. These data belong to a study of T cell changes during pregnancy in multiple sclerosis. Some clones are missing from TCRdb's copy, which holds only in-frame ones; the method was immunoSEQ multiplex PCR. The repertoire holds 90,000 to 95,000 clones, with 90% to 95% as singletons. The sequence derives from a female donor with multiple sclerosis, enrolled in a pregnancy study. The V gene is TRBV7-9, the J gene TRBJ1-1; 10 nucleotides match TRBD1. This sample comprised peripheral blood, obtained in the third trimester of pregnancy. This CDR3 is CASSSGQGYNTEAFF. The CDR3 nucleotides are TGTGCCAGCAGCTCGGGACAGGGGTATAACACTGAAGCTTTCTTT.